A selection of T cell receptor beta chains follows, all from one sample in a study of shared clonotypes between healthy human individuals. The data were produced by immunoSEQ multiplex PCR, yet TCRdb's version contains in-frame clones alone and is incomplete. This sample has 2 million to 3 million clones; 93% occur once, and the top ten carry roughly 0.36%. Sequenced sample: naive CD4+ T cells from PBMCs. These receptors all stem from a man aged 18 to 30 in good health. Some clones in this sample may be carry-over from other donors' samples. CDR3s include the opening cysteine and the closing phenylalanine or tryptophan.

v_call: TRBV7-2; j_call: TRBJ2-3; cdr3_aa: CASSLGGGKADTQYF
v_call: TRBV7-8; j_call: TRBJ2-1; cdr3_aa: CASSFAGSGDEQFF
v_call: TRBV7-6; j_call: TRBJ2-2; cdr3_aa: CASRRGQGVMAGELFF
v_call: TRBV7-9; j_call: TRBJ1-3; cdr3_aa: CAIGTGLLSGNTIYF
v_call: TRBV9; j_call: TRBJ1-5; cdr3_aa: CASSVDTSQPQHF
v_call: TRBV6-1; j_call: TRBJ2-4; cdr3_aa: CASRGSIAKNIQYF
v_call: TRBV5-1; j_call: TRBJ1-2; cdr3_aa: CASSLFQVGYGYTF
v_call: TRBV19; j_call: TRBJ1-1; cdr3_aa: CARRREVGTEAFF
v_call: TRBV6-5; j_call: TRBJ1-5; cdr3_aa: CASSYSSGQPQHF
v_call: TRBV19; j_call: TRBJ1-5; cdr3_aa: CASSTAGSYQPQHF
v_call: TRBV14; j_call: TRBJ2-7; cdr3_aa: CASSQRQASYEQYF
v_call: TRBV28; j_call: TRBJ2-3; cdr3_aa: CASRPNVGQRLTDTQYF
v_call: TRBV27; j_call: TRBJ1-2; cdr3_aa: CASRRQGTNYGYTF
v_call: TRBV7-9; j_call: TRBJ1-2; cdr3_aa: CASSLPLGTFLYGYTF
v_call: TRBV18; j_call: TRBJ1-5; cdr3_aa: CASSPQSGTGGTRSNQPQHF
v_call: TRBV2; j_call: TRBJ1-1; cdr3_aa: CASSETGPMNTEAFF
v_call: TRBV6-1; j_call: TRBJ2-2; cdr3_aa: CASVMSIRVGELFF
v_call: TRBV6-5; j_call: TRBJ1-1; cdr3_aa: CASSGQGGAFF
v_call: TRBV7-9; j_call: TRBJ2-7; cdr3_aa: CASSLRTGTGIYEQYF
v_call: TRBV19; j_call: TRBJ1-1; cdr3_aa: CASSIAGTGGGTEAFF
v_call: TRBV7-2; j_call: TRBJ2-7; cdr3_aa: CASSRGGRGYEQYF
v_call: TRBV2; j_call: TRBJ2-4; cdr3_aa: CASSDHSNIQYF
v_call: TRBV7-2; j_call: TRBJ1-2; cdr3_aa: CASSPHPSDGPGYTF
v_call: TRBV7-2; j_call: TRBJ1-3; cdr3_aa: CASSGFTRTAGNTIYF
v_call: TRBV14; j_call: TRBJ2-1; cdr3_aa: CASSQGPGVTQFF
v_call: TRBV10-3; j_call: TRBJ2-3; cdr3_aa: CAISESWGDTQYF
v_call: TRBV28; j_call: TRBJ1-6; cdr3_aa: CASSLAGGYNSPLHF
v_call: TRBV19; j_call: TRBJ2-1; cdr3_aa: CASSIVRTSGPNEQFF
v_call: TRBV28; j_call: TRBJ1-5; cdr3_aa: CASSSRGTYSNQPQHF
v_call: TRBV28; j_call: TRBJ2-1; cdr3_aa: CASRTGTTQQFF
v_call: TRBV5-5; j_call: TRBJ2-7; cdr3_aa: CASSLGLRDRVYEQYF
v_call: TRBV7-2; j_call: TRBJ2-1; cdr3_aa: CASSFSRGNEQFF
v_call: TRBV9; j_call: TRBJ2-3; cdr3_aa: CASSVVQGMTDTQYF
v_call: TRBV5-4; j_call: TRBJ1-4; cdr3_aa: CASSSGRPGNSEKLFF
v_call: TRBV28; j_call: TRBJ2-2; cdr3_aa: CALGPVYTGELFF
v_call: TRBV14; j_call: TRBJ2-1; cdr3_aa: CASSQDPLSSYNEQFF
v_call: TRBV10-3; j_call: TRBJ2-3; cdr3_aa: CAISNKLAGGSDTQYF
v_call: TRBV5-1; j_call: TRBJ2-4; cdr3_aa: CASSPRAGLRIEGNIQYF
v_call: TRBV27; j_call: TRBJ2-5; cdr3_aa: CASRTREGGQETQYF
v_call: TRBV28; j_call: TRBJ1-1; cdr3_aa: CASSLGGRRAFF
v_call: TRBV9; j_call: TRBJ2-7; cdr3_aa: CASSVAQGPGYEQYF
v_call: TRBV28; j_call: TRBJ1-2; cdr3_aa: CASSRTGYGYTF